This T cell receptor (beta chain) was sequenced for a study of cytomegalovirus exposure and HLA in healthy donors. Study-wide background: When 300 to 500 donors were genotyped, just over 80% of them were found to fall in the Caucasian-associated ancestry cluster. Study-wide results and limits: A later analysis reportedly found that, within productive TCRs, an Asian-associated ancestry cluster had fewer N-insertions than the mean observed across the approximately 600 donors. Several of the most significant clusters appeared, in a later analysis, to be linked to common viral pathogens. One variant, a missense change in DCLRE1C, was linked in a later analysis to TCR beta V- and J-gene trimming.

Remarks on this clone: The antigen is undetermined.

This CDR3 has 16 residues. Germline CDR1 reads SEHNR; CDR2 reads FQNEAQ (reference sequence). Trimming left V 2 bases short and J 2 bases short, with 15 bases between. Amplification used 60 Vbeta primers and 13 Jbeta primers. Data came from immunoSEQ multiplex PCR; TCRdb stores just in-frame clones and leaves some out. This table has about 110,000 clones, around 80% appearing once. The rearrangement joins TRBV7-9 to TRBJ1-2, with D possibly TRBD1 on 5 matching bases. Sequencing was carried out using PBMCs. This sequence originates from a woman aged 50 to 60 in good health and CMV-seropositive. CDR3 in DNA: TGTGCCAGCAGCTTATTCGCGGGACTTAAGAACTATGGCTACACCTTC. Its protein is CASSLFAGLKNYGYTF. Looking up the rest from reference TRBV7-9 and TRBJ1-2 gives the full variable domain: DTGVSQNPRHKITKRGQNVTFRCDPISEHNRLYWYRQTLGQGPEFLTYFQNEAQLEKSRLLSDRFSAERPKGSFSTLEIQRTEQGDSAMYLCASSLFAGLKNYGYTFGSGTRLTVV.